This entry lists 5 T cell receptor beta chains sequenced from one sample in a study of response to subunit inactivated influenza vaccine. TCRdb reprocessed the RT-PCR reads via MiXCR and lists one record per CDR3 protein. The table lists about 480,000 distinct CDR3 sequences, about 10% of them singletons. The sample here was PBMCs from blood, taken about 40 days after vaccination. Source of these receptors: a man aged 50-60 years who received an inactivated influenza vaccine.

This clonotype was observed a few times. The rearrangement links TRBV5-1 to TRBJ2-4; 15 nucleotides match TRBD2. This CDR3 comprises 14 residues. CDR1 is SGHRS and CDR2 is YFSETQ in the germline V gene. V shed 4 bases, J shed 15 bases, and the junction held 8 bases outside the gene matches. The CDR3: CASSEGTSGRSGYF. CDR3 coding DNA: TGCGCCAGCAGCGAGGGGACTAGCGGGAGGTCGGGGTACTTC.

This sequence joins TRBV29-1 and TRBJ2-7; D gene ambiguous. The V gene lost 4 bases and the J gene lost 2 bases, with 12 bases spanning the gap. The CDR3 is made up of 13 amino acids. Germline CDR1 is SQVTM and CDR2 is ANQGSEA. CDR3 in amino acids: CSVGLRSPYEQYF. The CDR3 bases are TGCAGCGTTGGTCTGCGGAGCCCCTACGAGCAGTACTTC.

V gene TRBV28 combines with J gene TRBJ2-3; D possibly corresponds to TRBD2 (5 bases). The CDR3 totals 16 residues. Trimming stripped 6 bases from V and 1 base from J, with 17 bases between. Germline CDR1 and CDR2: MDHEN and SYDVKM. CDR3 sequence reads: CASSLPPPLGTDTQYF. In nucleotides, the CDR3 is TGTGCCAGCAGCCTACCCCCCCCACTAGGCACAGATACGCAGTATTTT.

This clonotype has a count of ten or more. The CDR3 here is CSVEGLDSTDTQYF. In nucleotides, the CDR3 is TGCAGCGTTGAGGGGCTCGACAGCACAGATACGCAGTATTTT. The gene calls are TRBV29-1 and TRBJ2-3, with D possibly matching TRBD1 (5 bases). CDR3 size: 14 residues. Trimming removed 3 bases from V and 0 bases from J, with 10 bases in between. Germline CDR1 is SQVTM and CDR2 is ANQGSEA.

Many counts were recorded for this clonotype. The rearrangement uses TRBV20-1 and TRBJ1-2; 7 nucleotides line up with TRBD1. The J segment lost 2 bases and the V segment lost 2 bases, leaving 8 bases of the junction unmatched. CDR1 is DFQATT, CDR2 SNEGSKA, per germline (reference sequence). The CDR3 is 15 residues long. The DNA of the CDR3 is TGCAGTGCTAGACCTCGACAGGGCGCAAACTATGGCTACACCTTC. This gives the protein CSARPRQGANYGYTF.